This T cell receptor (beta chain) was identified during a study of cytomegalovirus exposure and HLA in healthy donors. Study findings and constraints: There were some 150 TCR beta chains listed as cytomegalovirus-associated. In vitro testing confirmed three CMV-associated chains as specific for CMV antigens.

This clone was counted only a few times. Its target is unknown. Clones were read by immunoSEQ multiplex PCR, and TCRdb kept only the in-frame ones, dropping some. Among more than 250,000 clones listed, more than 80% were seen once. The donors were members of the validation cohort comprising over a hundred subjects, separate from the roughly 670-subject first cohort. This CDR3 is built from 15 residues. Between the trimmed V and J ends, which lost 1 base and 7 bases, there was a span of 14 bases. CDR1 and CDR2 (germline): SEHNR, FQNEAQ (reference sequence). Sequenced input: PBMCs. This rearrangement joins TRBV7-9 to TRBJ2-1; tentatively, D is TRBD2 (6 bases). This TCR derives from a woman aged 18-29 years in good health and CMV-seronegative. The CDR3 sequence is CASSLVSGEYNEQFF. CDR3 bases: TGTGCCAGCAGCTTAGTGTCGGGAGAGTATAATGAGCAGTTCTTC.